The 24 T cell receptor beta chains listed next were all sequenced from one sample in a study of cytomegalovirus exposure and HLA in healthy donors. Primers included in the PCR were 60 Vbeta and 13 Jbeta primers. The repertoire was sequenced with immunoSEQ multiplex PCR; TCRdb's copy has only in-frame clones and lacks some. The table shows about 160,000 clones, with 80% to 90% occurring only once. The sample taken for sequencing was PBMCs. The receptors originated from a man between 45 and 60 years old in good health and CMV-seropositive.

The chain carries TRBV19 and TRBJ1-2; 8 nucleotides agree with TRBD1. Germline-derived CDR1 and CDR2 are LNHDA and SQIVND (reference sequence). This CDR3 has 14 residues. The ends lost 3 bases at V and 6 bases at J; junction bases unmatched: 6. Here the CDR3 reads CASSMQGAVNGYTF. The CDR3 region has the DNA TGTGCCAGTAGTATGCAGGGGGCGGTGAATGGCTACACCTTC. Filled out from reference TRBV19 and TRBJ1-2, the complete variable domain reads DGGITQSPKYLFRKEGQNVTLSCEQNLNHDAMYWYRQDPGQGLRLIYYSQIVNDFQKGDIAEGYSVSREKKESFPLTVTSAQKNPTAFYLCASSMQGAVNGYTFGSGTRLTVV.

The sample holds a few counts of this clone. This chain links TRBV5-8 with TRBJ2-2; TRBD2 aligns across 8 bases. With V trimmed by 2 bases and J by 4 bases, 4 bases remained unmatched. The CDR3 is made up of 15 amino acids. The germline gives CDR1 SGHTS, CDR2 YDEGEE. Written as DNA, the CDR3 is TGTGCCAGCAGCTTAAGACTAGCGCGCACCGGGGAGCTGTTTTTT. It codes for CASSLRLARTGELFF.

This clone appeared a single time. The chain has TRBV2 and TRBJ2-2; 12 nucleotides line up with TRBD2. Trimming at V came to 6 bases and at J to 0 bases, leaving 17 bases not matched to a gene. CDR1 is SNHLY and CDR2 is FYNNEI in the germline V gene. This CDR3 is built from 21 residues. CDR3 sequence: CASRLNQRTSGVLSNTGELFF. DNA for the CDR3: TGTGCCAGCAGATTAAACCAACGGACTAGCGGGGTTCTTTCGAACACCGGGGAGCTGTTTTTT.

This chain uses TRBV5-4 with TRBJ2-1; 9 nucleotides align to TRBD1. The CDR3 consists of 15 residues. CDR1 and CDR2 from the germline V gene are SGHNT and YYREEE (reference sequence). J was trimmed by 7 bases and V by 0 bases; bases with no gene match: 5. This CDR3 is CASSLGRTGVNEQFF. CDR3 DNA: TGTGCCAGCAGCTTGGGAAGGACAGGGGTAAATGAGCAGTTCTTC. The full variable domain, completed using reference TRBV5-4 and TRBJ2-1, is ETGVTQSPTHLIKTRGQQVTLRCSSQSGHNTVSWYQQALGQGPQFIFQYYREEENGRGNFPPRFSGLQFPNYSSELNVNALELDDSALYLCASSLGRTGVNEQFFGPGTRLTVL.

The V and J genes are TRBV7-2 and TRBJ1-1, with D possibly TRBD1 on 5 matching bases. The CDR3 consists of 13 residues. Trimming cost V 1 base and J 10 bases, with 13 bases left between them. Germline loops: CDR1 SGHTA, CDR2 FQGNSA. The CDR3 here is CASSLVPGKVAFF. CDR3 DNA: TGTGCCAGCAGCTTAGTTCCAGGGAAGGTAGCTTTCTTT.

The chain joins TRBV7-9 to TRBJ1-1; D is undetermined. CDR3 size: 13 residues. Germline assignment: CDR1 SEHNR and CDR2 FQNEAQ (reference sequence). Deletions cut 1 base from V and 7 bases from J, with 10 bases between. The CDR3 region has the DNA TGTGCCAGCAGCTTAGTAGGAGGTGTTGAAGCTTTCTTT. Residues: CASSLVGGVEAFF. The full variable domain, completed using reference TRBV7-9 and TRBJ1-1, is DTGVSQNPRHKITKRGQNVTFRCDPISEHNRLYWYRQTLGQGPEFLTYFQNEAQLEKSRLLSDRFSAERPKGSFSTLEIQRTEQGDSAMYLCASSLVGGVEAFFGQGTRLTVV.

This clone ranks as medium-sized (0.01 to 0.1%). V gene TRBV12-5 combines with J gene TRBJ2-3; TRBD2 might be the D (6 bases). There are 14 residues in the CDR3. V lost 2 bases and J lost 6, with 12 bases in between. From germline, CDR1 is LGHNT and CDR2 FRNRAP. The CDR3 nucleotides are TGTGCTAGTGGTTTGAGCGGGTCCGGGGATACGCAGTATTTT. It codes for CASGLSGSGDTQYF.

This rearrangement joins TRBV5-4 to TRBJ1-2; perhaps TRBD1 as D (6 bases). The CDR3 covers 15 residues. The germline gives CDR1 SGHNT, CDR2 YYREEE (reference sequence). The V end was cut by 4 bases, the J end by 1 base, with 14 bases between. CDR3 in DNA: TGTGCCAGCAGCCAGATCGGGGGGCTTAACTATGGCTACACCTTC. Encoded protein: CASSQIGGLNYGYTF.

The genes are TRBV9 and TRBJ2-1; 7 bases match TRBD2. Germline V lookup: CDR1 SGDLS, CDR2 YYNGEE. V lost 6 bases and J lost 4; bases outside the gene matches: 10. This CDR3 has 15 amino acids. DNA for the CDR3: TGTGCCAGCACCCAAGCTGGGGGGGAGTACAATGAGCAGTTCTTC. Protein product: CASTQAGGEYNEQFF.

V gene TRBV25-1 combines with J gene TRBJ1-1; possibly TRBD1 for D (6 bases). Trimming took 1 base from V and 3 from J, leaving 12 bases between them. The CDR3 loop spans 15 amino acids. Germline CDR1 is MGHDK and CDR2 is SYGVNS. The CDR3 DNA reads as TGTGCCAGCAGTGAATTAAGGGGGACGTACACTGAAGCTTTCTTT. Protein sequence: CASSELRGTYTEAFF.

The V gene is TRBV7-9, the J gene TRBJ2-2; possible D gene TRBD1, 5 bases. CDR3 size: 16 residues. V lost 5 bases and J lost 6, with 19 bases in between. Germline CDR1 is SEHNR and CDR2 is FQNEAQ (reference sequence). CDR3 nucleotides: TGTGCCAGCAGCCCCTTGGAAGGGGTCCTGTCCGGGGAGCTGTTTTTT. This encodes CASSPLEGVLSGELFF. The whole variable domain, filled in from reference TRBV7-9 and TRBJ2-2, reads DTGVSQNPRHKITKRGQNVTFRCDPISEHNRLYWYRQTLGQGPEFLTYFQNEAQLEKSRLLSDRFSAERPKGSFSTLEIQRTEQGDSAMYLCASSPLEGVLSGELFFGEGSRLTVL.

This clone was counted many times. The chain has TRBV4-1 and TRBJ1-1; D remains ambiguous. The CDR3 is 17 residues long. Trimming took 2 bases from V and 4 from J, leaving 20 bases between them. The germline CDR1 and CDR2 sequences are MGHRA and YSYEKL. The CDR3 here is CASSQPLGPPKGTEAFF. DNA of the CDR3: TGCGCCAGCAGCCAACCACTAGGGCCCCCGAAGGGCACTGAAGCTTTCTTT.

The V and J genes are TRBV7-3 and TRBJ2-1, with TRBD1 matching 9 bases. Germline V gene data show CDR1 as SGHTA and CDR2 as FQGTGA. The CDR3 runs 16 residues. After removal of 2 bases from V and 8 bases from J, the junction contained 10 bases not matched to a gene. CDR3 nucleotide sequence: TGTGCCAGCAGCTTACAGTCCGGACAGGGGTTCCATGAGCAGTTCTTC. Amino acids: CASSLQSGQGFHEQFF.

The gene calls are TRBV2 and TRBJ1-1; possible D gene TRBD1, 6 bases. Per germline, CDR1 SNHLY and CDR2 FYNNEI. CDR3 length: 12 residues. V was pared by 7 bases and J by 5 bases, with 11 bases between. In DNA, the CDR3 is TGTGCCAGCACCCTGGACAGTACTGAAGCTTTCTTT. It codes for CASTLDSTEAFF.

The chain carries TRBV19 and TRBJ1-2; unclear D gene. Per germline, CDR1 LNHDA and CDR2 SQIVND (reference sequence). V was cut by 1 base and J by 6 bases, with 12 bases left in between. CDR3 size: 14 residues. The CDR3 DNA reads as TGTGCCAGTAGTATAGCGTATGGCAAACATGGCTACACCTTC. Protein sequence: CASSIAYGKHGYTF.

J is TRBJ1-1 and V is TRBV18; tentatively, D is TRBD1 (5 bases). Germline CDR1 is KGHSH and CDR2 is LQKENI. Trimming cost V 1 base and J 1 base, with 19 bases left between them. The CDR3 runs 18 residues. The CDR3 coding sequence is TGTGCCAGCTCACCACTTGTTAACGCCGGGACTTCGAACACTGAAGCTTTCTTT. Translated, it gives CASSPLVNAGTSNTEAFF.

The gene calls are TRBV10-1 and TRBJ2-1, with 7 bases identical to TRBD2. Germline values: CDR1 WNHNN, CDR2 SYGVQD (reference sequence). This CDR3 comprises 16 residues. The V and J ends lost 0 bases and 4 bases, in that order; junction bases with no gene match: 6. The CDR3 DNA reads TGCGCCAGCAGTGAGTCGACTAGCAAATGGTACAATGAGCAGTTCTTC. This translates into CASSESTSKWYNEQFF.

This chain connects TRBV6-5 to TRBJ2-7; D possibly corresponds to TRBD1 (6 bases). This CDR3 region has 15 residues. Trimming removed 5 bases from V and 0 bases from J, with 14 bases in between. CDR1 is MNHEY and CDR2 is SVGAGI in the germline V gene. The CDR3 region is CASSTDRTRSYEQYF. CDR3 DNA: TGTGCCAGCAGTACCGACAGGACCCGCTCCTACGAGCAGTACTTC.

The V gene is TRBV5-1, the J gene TRBJ1-3, with TRBD1 matching over 9 bases. With V trimmed by 0 bases and J by 5 bases, 3 bases remained unmatched. This CDR3 contains 15 residues. The V gene's germline CDR1 is SGHRS and CDR2 YFSETQ. CDR3 coding DNA: TGCGCCAGCAGCTTGGGGGACAGGGACAGAAACACCATATATTTT. It codes for CASSLGDRDRNTIYF.

The chain joins TRBV11-3 to TRBJ2-3; tentative D call: TRBD2 (6 bases). Germline V gene sequence: CDR1 SGHNT, CDR2 YENEEA. This CDR3 is built from 16 residues. V was cut by 4 bases and J by 4 bases, with 18 bases left in between. DNA of the CDR3: TGTGCCAGCAGCTACCGGGTACCTAGCGTCCCAGATACGCAGTATTTT. The encoded protein is CASSYRVPSVPDTQYF.

This chain links TRBV2 with TRBJ2-7, with TRBD1 matching over 8 bases. This CDR3 region has 13 residues. J was trimmed by 7 bases and V by 5 bases; bases with no gene match: 7. The V gene's germline CDR1 is SNHLY and CDR2 FYNNEI. The CDR3, as DNA: TGTGCCAGCAGTATGGACAGGGTCGGAGAGCAGTACTTC. Its translation is CASSMDRVGEQYF.

This clone was picked up one time. This chain links TRBV7-6 with TRBJ2-1, with 8 bases aligning to TRBD2. The CDR3 runs 15 residues. Trimming removed 3 bases from V and 6 bases from J; junction bases left unmatched: 7. Per germline, CDR1 SGHVS and CDR2 FNYEAQ. The CDR3 DNA is TGTGCCAGCAGCTTCGCAGCGGGAGTTATCAATGAGCAGTTCTTC. This codes for CASSFAAGVINEQFF.

This rearrangement joins TRBV14 to TRBJ2-1; D not certain. Trimming pared 0 bases from V and 3 bases from J, leaving 6 bases between. This CDR3 contains 14 residues. Germline CDR1 is SGHDN and CDR2 is FVKESK. The CDR3 region is CASSQDRYYNEQFF. In DNA, the CDR3 is TGTGCCAGCAGCCAAGATCGGTACTACAATGAGCAGTTCTTC. Full variable domain (rest looked up from reference TRBV14 and TRBJ2-1): EAGVTQFPSHSVIEKGQTVTLRCDPISGHDNLYWYRRVMGKEIKFLLHFVKESKQDESGMPNNRFLAERTGGTYSTLKVQPAELEDSGVYFCASSQDRYYNEQFFGPGTRLTVL.

Worth noting for this clone: Within the sample, other DNA sequences also encode this same CDR3. This rearrangement joins TRBV15 to TRBJ2-3, with 10 bases aligning to TRBD2. Germline V lookup: CDR1 LNHNV, CDR2 YYDKDF (reference sequence). The V segment lost 3 bases and the J segment 2 bases; nucleotides outside the gene matches: 5. The CDR3 sequence is 16 residues long. CDR3 residues: CATSRSGTSDTDTQYF. CDR3 bases: TGTGCCACCAGCAGGTCCGGGACTAGCGACACAGATACGCAGTATTTT. Full variable domain (missing parts from reference TRBV15 and TRBJ2-3): DAMVIQNPRYQVTQFGKPVTLSCSQTLNHNVMYWYQQKSSQAPKLLFHYYDKDFNNEADTPDNFQSRRPNTSFCFLDIRSPGLGDTAMYLCATSRSGTSDTDTQYFGPGTRLTVL.